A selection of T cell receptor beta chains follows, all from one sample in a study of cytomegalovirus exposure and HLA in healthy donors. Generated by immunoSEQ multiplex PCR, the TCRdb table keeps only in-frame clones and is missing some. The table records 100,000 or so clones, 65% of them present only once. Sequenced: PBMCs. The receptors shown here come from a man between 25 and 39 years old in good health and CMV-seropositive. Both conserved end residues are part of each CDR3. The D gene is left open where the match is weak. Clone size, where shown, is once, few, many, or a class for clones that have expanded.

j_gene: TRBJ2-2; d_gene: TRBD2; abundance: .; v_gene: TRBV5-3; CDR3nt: TGTGCCAGAAGCTTTGGACTAGCAGTCACCGGGGAGCTGTTTTTT; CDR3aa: CARSFGLAVTGELFF
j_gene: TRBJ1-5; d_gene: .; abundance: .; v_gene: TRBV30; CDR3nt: TGTGCCTGGAGTGTTGCGGTCCTTCAGCCCCAGCATTTT; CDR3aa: CAWSVAVLQPQHF
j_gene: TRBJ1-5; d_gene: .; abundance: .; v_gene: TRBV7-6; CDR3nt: TGTGCCAGCAGCTCAGGGAATCAGCCCCAGCATTTT; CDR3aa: CASSSGNQPQHF
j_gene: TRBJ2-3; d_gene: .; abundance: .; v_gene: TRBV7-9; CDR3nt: TGTGCCAGCAGCCTGACTAGAGATACGCAGTATTTT; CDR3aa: CASSLTRDTQYF
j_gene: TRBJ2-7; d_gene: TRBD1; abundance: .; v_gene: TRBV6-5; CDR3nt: TGTGCCAGCAGTTCCCTCCCGGGACAGGGGGGCCACGAGCAGTACTTC; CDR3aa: CASSSLPGQGGHEQYF
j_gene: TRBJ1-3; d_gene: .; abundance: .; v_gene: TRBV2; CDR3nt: TGTGCCAGCATCTCGGGTTACTCTGGAAACACCATATATTTT; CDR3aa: CASISGYSGNTIYF
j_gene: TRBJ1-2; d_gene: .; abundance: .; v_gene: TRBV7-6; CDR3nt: TGTGCCAGCAGCTCCCTGGGGGGAATTTATGGCTACACCTTC; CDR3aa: CASSSLGGIYGYTF
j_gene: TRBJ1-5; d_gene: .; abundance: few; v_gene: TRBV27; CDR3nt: TGTGCCAGCAGTCCATCCGGGACACGGGGACAGCCCCAGCATTTT; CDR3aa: CASSPSGTRGQPQHF
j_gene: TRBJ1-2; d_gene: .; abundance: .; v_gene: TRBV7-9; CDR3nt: TGTGCCAGCAGCTTATACGGAGACTCCTATGGCTACACCTTC; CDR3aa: CASSLYGDSYGYTF
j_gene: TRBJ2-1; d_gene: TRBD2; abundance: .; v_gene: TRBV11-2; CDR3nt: TGTGCCAGCAGCTTAGGGCGGGGGTACAATGAGCAGTTCTTC; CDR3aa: CASSLGRGYNEQFF
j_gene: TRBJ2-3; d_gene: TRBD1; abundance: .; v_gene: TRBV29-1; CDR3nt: TGCAGCGTTCCGACAGGGCCAGATACGCAGTATTTT; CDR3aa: CSVPTGPDTQYF
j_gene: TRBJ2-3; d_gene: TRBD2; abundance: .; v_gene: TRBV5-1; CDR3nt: TGCGCCAGCAGTCGGATAGCGGGGACCACAGATACGCAGTATTTT; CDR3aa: CASSRIAGTTDTQYF
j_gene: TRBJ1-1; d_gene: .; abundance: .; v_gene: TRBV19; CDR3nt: TGTGCCAGTAGTATCAGACAGGCGGGGAACACTGAAGCTTTCTTT; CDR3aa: CASSIRQAGNTEAFF
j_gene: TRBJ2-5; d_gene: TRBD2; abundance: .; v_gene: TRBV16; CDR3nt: TGTGCCAGCAGCACACGGACTAGCCAAGAGACCCAGTACTTC; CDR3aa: CASSTRTSQETQYF
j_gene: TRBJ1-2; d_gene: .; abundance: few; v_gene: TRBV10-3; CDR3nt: TGTGCCATCAGTGAAACTACCGGGGTCGGAGGAGGCTACACCTTC; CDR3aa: CAISETTGVGGGYTF
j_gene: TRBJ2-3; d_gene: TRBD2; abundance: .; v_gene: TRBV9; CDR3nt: TGTGCCAGCAGCGTAGCCATAGCGGGGGAGATCACAGATACGCAGTATTTT; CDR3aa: CASSVAIAGEITDTQYF
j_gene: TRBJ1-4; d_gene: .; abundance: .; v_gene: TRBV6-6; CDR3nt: TGTGCCAGCAGTTACGCGGGTACTAATGAAAAACTGTTTTTT; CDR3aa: CASSYAGTNEKLFF
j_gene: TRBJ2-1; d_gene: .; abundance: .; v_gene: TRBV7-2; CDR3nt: TGTGCCAGCAGTCAAGGAGGACACAATGAGCAGTTCTTC; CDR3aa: CASSQGGHNEQFF
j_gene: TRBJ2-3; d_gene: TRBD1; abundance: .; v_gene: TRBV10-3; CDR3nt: TGTGCCACGGGACAGGGGTTGGATACGCAGTATTTT; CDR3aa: CATGQGLDTQYF
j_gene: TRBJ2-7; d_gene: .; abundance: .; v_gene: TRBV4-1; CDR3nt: TGCGCCAGCAGCCAAGAGGGCAGGGGGGTCTACGAGCAGTACTTC; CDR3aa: CASSQEGRGVYEQYF
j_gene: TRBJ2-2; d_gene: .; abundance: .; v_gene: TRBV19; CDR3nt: TGTGCCACCAAACAAGCCGGGGAGCTGTTTTTT; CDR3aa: CATKQAGELFF
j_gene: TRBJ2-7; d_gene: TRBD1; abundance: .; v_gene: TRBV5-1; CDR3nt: TGCGCCAGCAGCTCCGGGACAGGCTACTCCTACGAGCAGTACTTC; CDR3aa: CASSSGTGYSYEQYF
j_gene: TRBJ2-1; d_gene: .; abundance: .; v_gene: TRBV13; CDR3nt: TGTGCCAGCAGTTACGGAAAGGGGCTAGGTGAGCAGTTCTTC; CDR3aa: CASSYGKGLGEQFF
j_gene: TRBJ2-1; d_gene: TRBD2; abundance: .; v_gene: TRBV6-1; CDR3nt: TGTGCCAGCAGTTCCTTGTCGGGGGGGAATGAGCAGTTCTTC; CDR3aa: CASSSLSGGNEQFF
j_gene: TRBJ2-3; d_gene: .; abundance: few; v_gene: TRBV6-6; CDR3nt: TGTGCCAGCAGTTCCCCTCCGGCAGATACGCAGTATTTT; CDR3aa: CASSSPPADTQYF
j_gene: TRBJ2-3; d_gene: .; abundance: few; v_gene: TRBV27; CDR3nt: TGTGCCAGCAGTTCCGGACTGGCGGTAGATACGCAGTATTTT; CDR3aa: CASSSGLAVDTQYF
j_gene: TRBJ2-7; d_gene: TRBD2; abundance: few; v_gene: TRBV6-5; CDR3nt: TGTGCCATCAGTGAGGCGCGGGGGGACTACGAGCAGTACTTC; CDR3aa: CAISEARGDYEQYF
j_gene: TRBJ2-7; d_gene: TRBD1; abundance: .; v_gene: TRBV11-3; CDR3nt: TGTGCCAGCAGCGGACAGGTTTACGAGCAGTACTTC; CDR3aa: CASSGQVYEQYF
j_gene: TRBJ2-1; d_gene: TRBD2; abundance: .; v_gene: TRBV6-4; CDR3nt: TGTGCCAGCAGATCGACTAGCGGGGGGCCCGATGAGCAGTTCTTC; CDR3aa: CASRSTSGGPDEQFF
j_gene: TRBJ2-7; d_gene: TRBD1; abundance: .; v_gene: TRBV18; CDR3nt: TGTGCCAGCTCACCAATCACAGGGGACGAGCAGTACTTC; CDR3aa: CASSPITGDEQYF
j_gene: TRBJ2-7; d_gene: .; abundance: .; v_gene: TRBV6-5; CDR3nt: TGTGCCAGCAGTTACTCAGTTGGCCAGGAATTCTACGAGCAGTACTTC; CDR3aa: CASSYSVGQEFYEQYF
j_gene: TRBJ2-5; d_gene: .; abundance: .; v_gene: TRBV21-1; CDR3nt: TGTGCCAGCAGCAAACATCGGCCGACTCGGGAGACCCAGTACTTC; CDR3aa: CASSKHRPTRETQYF
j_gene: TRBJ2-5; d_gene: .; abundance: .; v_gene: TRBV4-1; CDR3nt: TGCGCCAGCAGCCAAGTGGCGGGGAGTCAGGAGACCCAGTACTTC; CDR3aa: CASSQVAGSQETQYF
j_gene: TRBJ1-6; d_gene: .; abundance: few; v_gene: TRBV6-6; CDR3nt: TGTGCCAGCAGTTTCTGGGCCTTTTATAATTCACCCCTCCACTTT; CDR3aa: CASSFWAFYNSPLHF
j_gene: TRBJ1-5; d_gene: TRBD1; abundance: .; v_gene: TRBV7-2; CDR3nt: TGTGCCAGCAGCTTGAGGACAGGGATCGCTCAGCCCCAGCATTTT; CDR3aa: CASSLRTGIAQPQHF
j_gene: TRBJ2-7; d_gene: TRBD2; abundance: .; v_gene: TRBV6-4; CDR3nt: TGTGCCAGCAGTGAGCGGGGGGAGCAGTACTTC; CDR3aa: CASSERGEQYF
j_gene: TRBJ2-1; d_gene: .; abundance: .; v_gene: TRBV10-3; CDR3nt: TGTGCCATCGGAAGGCAGTTAAGGGGTGAGCAGTTCTTC; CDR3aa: CAIGRQLRGEQFF
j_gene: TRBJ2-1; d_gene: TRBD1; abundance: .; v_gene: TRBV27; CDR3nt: TGTGCCAGCAGTAACTGGGACAGTTACAATGAGCAGTTCTTC; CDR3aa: CASSNWDSYNEQFF
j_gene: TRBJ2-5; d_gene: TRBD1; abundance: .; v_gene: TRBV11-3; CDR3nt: TGTGCCAGCAGCACCTTTGGACAGGGTCTAGAGACCCAGTACTTC; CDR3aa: CASSTFGQGLETQYF
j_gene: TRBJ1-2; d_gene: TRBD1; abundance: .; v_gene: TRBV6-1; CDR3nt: TGTGCCAGCAGGAGACAGGGGTCGTATGGCTACACCTTC; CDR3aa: CASRRQGSYGYTF
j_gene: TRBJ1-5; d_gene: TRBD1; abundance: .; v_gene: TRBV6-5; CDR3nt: TGTGCCAGCAGTTTTAACCACAGGGGTCCCCGGACCCAGCATTTT; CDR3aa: CASSFNHRGPRTQHF
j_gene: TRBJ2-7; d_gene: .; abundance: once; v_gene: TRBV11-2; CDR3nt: TGTGCCAGCAGCTTTACCCCGGCCTACGAGCAGTACTTC; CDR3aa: CASSFTPAYEQYF
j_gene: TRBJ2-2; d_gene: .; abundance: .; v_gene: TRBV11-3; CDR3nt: TGTGCCAGCAGCTTAGAGGCAGACGGGGAGCTGTTTTTT; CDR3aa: CASSLEADGELFF
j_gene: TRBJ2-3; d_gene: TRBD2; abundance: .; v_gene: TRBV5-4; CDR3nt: TGTGCCAGCAGCTTACGGCGGGGGGGACACACAGATACGCAGTATTTT; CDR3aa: CASSLRRGGHTDTQYF
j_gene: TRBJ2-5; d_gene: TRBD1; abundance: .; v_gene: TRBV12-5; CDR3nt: TGTGCTAGTGGTTTGATACAGGGGCAAGAGACCCAGTACTTC; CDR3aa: CASGLIQGQETQYF
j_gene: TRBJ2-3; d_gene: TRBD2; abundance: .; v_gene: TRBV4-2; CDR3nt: TGTGCCAGCAGAGGGGGGACTAGCGGGGGGGACACAGATACGCAGTATTTT; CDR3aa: CASRGGTSGGDTDTQYF
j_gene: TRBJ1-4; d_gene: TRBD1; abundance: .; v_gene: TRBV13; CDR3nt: TGTGCCAGCAGCCTCCGCGACAGGGATTCAAAACTGTTTTTT; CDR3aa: CASSLRDRDSKLFF
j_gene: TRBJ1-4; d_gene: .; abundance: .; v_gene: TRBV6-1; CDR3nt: TGTGCCAGCAGGGCACAGCAGTATAATGAAAAACTGTTTTTT; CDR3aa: CASRAQQYNEKLFF
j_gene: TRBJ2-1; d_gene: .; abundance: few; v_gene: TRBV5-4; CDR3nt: TGTGCCAGCTCTACCGGGGATGAGCAGTTCTTC; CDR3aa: CASSTGDEQFF
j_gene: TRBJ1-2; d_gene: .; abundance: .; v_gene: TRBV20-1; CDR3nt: TGCAGCCTGACAGACAACTATGGCTACACCTTC; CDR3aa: CSLTDNYGYTF
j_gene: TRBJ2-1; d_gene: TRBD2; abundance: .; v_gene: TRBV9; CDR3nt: TGTGCCAGCAGCTTCTCGTTAGCGGGGGGAGTTTACAATGAGCAGTTCTTC; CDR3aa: CASSFSLAGGVYNEQFF
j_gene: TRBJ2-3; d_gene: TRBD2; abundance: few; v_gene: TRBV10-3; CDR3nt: TGTGCCATCGGTTTAGCGGGGGGTGGCACAGATACGCAGTATTTT; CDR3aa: CAIGLAGGGTDTQYF